Included here is one T cell receptor beta chain sequence, with context. These data come from a study of blood T cell repertoires in COVID-19. Looking at the study overall: Acute-phase and convalescent COVID-19 samples originated in the United States, Italy and Spain. Sources were T cells, B-cell-depleted T cells, or PBMCs; the material itself was cDNA or gDNA.

In the original analysis: By means of reference gene primer amplification, nucleated cell counts were estimated. Here immunoSEQ multiplex PCR was the method, and the copy in TCRdb shows in-frame clones only, minus some. V and J calls plus clone size are reproduced from that table; the DNA served to infer D and trimming. In the table there are fewer than 130,000 clones, about three quarters of which are singletons. Specimen: peripheral blood. This TCR was sampled from a woman aged 80 or older with active or convalescent COVID-19.

DNA for the CDR3: TGTGCCAGCAGCACCAAACAGGGGTGGAGGACAGATACGCAGTATTTT. It yields the protein CASSTKQGWRTDTQYF. The chain carries TRBV5-4 and TRBJ2-3; 7 positions agree with TRBD1. CDR1 and CDR2 (germline): SGHNT, YYREEE (reference sequence). CDR3 length equals 16 residues. J gave up 3 bases and V 4 bases, and 11 bases lay outside the gene matches.